The entry below describes one TCR beta chain. The entry originates in a study of blood T cell repertoires in COVID-19. Produced via immunoSEQ multiplex PCR; TCRdb's table is partial and in-frame only. The sample has a few hundred thousand clones; about 86% are singletons. J lost 8 bases, V lost 3 bases, and 14 bases had no gene match. The CDR3 covers 16 residues. Germline CDR1 reads MDHEN; CDR2 reads SYDVKM. The specimen sequenced was PBMCs or T cells enriched from blood (not recorded which). The chain links TRBV28 to TRBJ1-2; TRBD1 aligns across 8 bases. The receptor comes from a man between 25 and 39 years old with acute COVID-19. The CDR3 here is CASSFQGAARRSGYTF. CDR3 nucleotides: TGTGCCAGCAGTTTCCAGGGGGCGGCCCGGCGTTCGGGCTACACCTTC.